This TCR beta chain was captured in a study of regulatory T cells in long-lasting Graves disease. Assembly of TCR beta libraries relied on iRepertoire HTBI primers together with Arm-PCR of CDR3 regions. In TCRdb, the multiplex PCR reads were re-called with MiXCR into one record per CDR3 protein. The sample lists approximately 470,000 distinct CDR3 sequences; roughly 20% were seen once. With respect to this clonotype: Its specificity is unknown.

Overall study results and limits: Sampling was limited to peripheral blood rather than thyroid tissue.

CDR3 size: 16 residues. V trimming: 3 bases; J trimming: 1 base; junction bases outside the gene matches: 8. From germline, CDR1 is LGHDT and CDR2 YNNKEL (reference sequence). Time point indicated: persistent/refractory GD, antithyroid drugs over 5 years with positive TRAb. RNA isolated from PBMCs was used to make the TCR library. The sequence was collected from a female donor with Graves disease. The source was peripheral blood mononuclear cells (PBMCs), collected when the disease was refractory, from a patient treated with antithyroid drugs. The rearrangement joins TRBV3-1 to TRBJ1-1; 7 nucleotides agree with TRBD1. CDR3 DNA sequence: TGTGCCAGCAGCCAGAGACAGGGATTGGGGAACACTGAAGCTTTCTTT. This translates into CASSQRQGLGNTEAFF.